These 30 T cell receptor beta chains originate from one sample sequenced in a study of neurological immune-mediated disorders. TCRdb reanalysed the 5' RACE reads using MiXCR and keeps one entry per CDR3 protein. The table has about 74,000 distinct CDR3 sequences, around 5.5% seen once. The sample comprised PBMCs. The receptor set was obtained from a man between 18 and 35 years old with multiple sclerosis.

A few counts support this clonotype. This chain links TRBV5-1 with TRBJ2-2; D remains ambiguous. Germline CDR1 is SGHRS and CDR2 is YFSETQ. The V gene lost 6 bases and the J gene lost 5 bases, with 8 bases spanning the gap. The CDR3 runs to 12 residues. The CDR3 loop reads CASTESTGELFF. The DNA for the CDR3 is TGCGCCAGCACCGAAAGTACCGGGGAGCTGTTTTTT.

A word on this clonotype: A read error may explain this, as a much larger clone is one base away. The rearrangement links TRBV20-1 to TRBJ2-4; 7 bases map to TRBD2. Trimming removed 1 base from V and 10 bases from J; junction bases left unmatched: 10. Germline-derived CDR1 and CDR2 are DFQATT and SNEGSKA (reference sequence). This CDR3 has 14 residues. CDR3: CSARVGGSGKIQYF. The CDR3, as DNA: TGCAGTGCTAGAGTAGGCGGGAGTGGGAAAATTCAGTACTTC.

Many counts were recorded for this clonotype. The CDR3: CASSYRDRVNYGYTF. In nucleotides, the CDR3 is TGCGCCAGCAGCTACCGGGACAGGGTGAACTATGGCTACACCTTC. The chain is built from TRBV5-1 and TRBJ1-2, with 9 bases that match TRBD1. The V gene end was trimmed by 3 bases and the J gene end by 2 bases; junction bases not matched to a gene: 5. The CDR3 runs 15 residues. Germline CDR1 reads SGHRS; CDR2 reads YFSETQ. Using reference TRBV5-1 and TRBJ1-2 for the parts outside the CDR3, the full variable domain is KAGVTQTPRYLIKTRGQQVTLSCSPISGHRSVSWYQQTPGQGLQFLFEYFSETQRNKGNFPGRFSGRQFSNSRSEMNVSTLELGDSALYLCASSYRDRVNYGYTFGSGTRLTVV.

This clonotype was found many times. The V call is TRBV7-2, the J call TRBJ1-5; D possibly corresponds to TRBD1 (6 bases). In germline, CDR1 is SGHTA, CDR2 FQGNSA. V gave up 2 bases and J gave up 6 bases, with 17 bases separating them. The CDR3 has 16 residues. The CDR3 DNA reads TGTGCCAGCAGCTTATCACAGGGATCCGCGGCTCAGCCCCAGCATTTT. This gives the protein CASSLSQGSAAQPQHF.

There are many counts of this clonotype. The rearrangement links TRBV3-1 to TRBJ2-5, with TRBD2 as a possible D gene (6 bases). V gave up 3 bases and J gave up 5 bases, with 13 bases separating them. CDR3 size: 14 residues. Looked up from germline, CDR1 is LGHDT and CDR2 is YNNKEL (reference sequence). In DNA form, the CDR3 reads TGTGCCAGCAGCCAGTTGGGTAGCGGCGAGACCCAGTACTTC. It is translated as CASSQLGSGETQYF.

This clonotype occurred a few times. The gene calls are TRBV12-3 or TRBV12-4 and TRBJ2-2; tentative D call: TRBD2 (5 bases). CDR3 length: 13 amino acids. The V end lost 7 bases, the J end lost 3 bases, and 9 bases lay between the germline ends. The CDR3 DNA is TGTGCCAGCACTTCGGGGTACACCGGGGAGCTGTTTTTT. This codes for CASTSGYTGELFF.

This clonotype was detected ten times or more. At one of its ends the junction is not consistent with the germline gene, which may arise from a read error. The chain recombines TRBV20-1 with TRBJ1-6, with TRBD1 as a possible D gene (5 bases). CDR1 is DFQATT and CDR2 is SNEGSKA in the germline V gene (reference sequence). This CDR3 has 16 amino acids. CDR3: CSATPPGTSYNSPLNF. The CDR3 DNA sequence: TGCAGTGCTACGCCCCCGGGGACCTCCTATAATTCACCCCTCAACTTT.

A few counts support this clonotype. One end of the junction fails to match germline, which may point to a read error. V gene TRBV24-1 combines with J gene TRBJ1-5, with TRBD1 as a possible D gene (5 bases). The germline gives CDR1 KGHDR, CDR2 SFDVKD. This CDR3 has 12 residues. The CDR3, as DNA: TGTGCCACGGGGGGGAGTTCGGGGCCCCAGAATTTT. Translating it yields CATGGSSGPQNF.

Many counts were recorded for this clonotype. This sequence joins TRBV6-5 and TRBJ1-1, with TRBD1 identical over 9 bases. The CDR3 totals 14 residues. With V trimmed by 6 bases and J by 4 bases, 6 bases remained unmatched. The germline V gene encodes CDR1 MNHEY and CDR2 SVGAGI. CDR3 region: CASRHDRGTTEAFF. The CDR3 nucleotides are TGTGCCAGCAGGCACGACAGGGGGACCACTGAAGCTTTCTTT.

The chain couples TRBV5-1 to TRBJ2-1; D is possibly TRBD2 (6 bases). The CDR3 contains 18 residues. V dropped 3 bases and J dropped 2 bases, with 21 bases sitting between them. Per the germline V gene, CDR1 is SGHRS and CDR2 is YFSETQ. The CDR3 loop reads CASSSSDRETITYNEQFF. In DNA form, the CDR3 reads TGCGCCAGCAGCTCTTCTGACCGGGAGACAATCACCTACAATGAGCAGTTCTTC.

This clonotype was recorded at least ten times. The chain is built from TRBV29-1 and TRBJ1-1; D is ambiguous. Germline V gives CDR1 SQVTM, CDR2 ANQGSEA. V was cut by 6 bases and J by 1 base, with 9 bases left in between. CDR3 length: 12 residues. This CDR3 reads CSVNLQNTEAFF. The CDR3 DNA is TGCAGCGTCAACCTCCAGAACACTGAAGCTTTCTTT.

This clonotype turned up a few times. The chain combines TRBV20-1 with TRBJ2-1; D unresolved. The V end lost 0 bases, the J end lost 5 bases, and 5 bases lay between the germline ends. The V gene's germline CDR1 is DFQATT and CDR2 SNEGSKA (reference sequence). The CDR3 is 12 residues long. The CDR3 sequence: CSARDPDNEQFF. DNA for the CDR3: TGCAGTGCTAGAGACCCAGACAATGAGCAGTTCTTC.

This clonotype was found many times. The chain uses TRBV5-1 and TRBJ1-1; the D gene is possibly TRBD1 (6 bases). The CDR3 totals 14 residues. The germline gives CDR1 SGHRS, CDR2 YFSETQ. Trimming cost V 4 bases and J 11 bases, with 21 bases left between them. In DNA form, the CDR3 reads TGCGCCAGCAGCCCCAACTTACAGGGTAAGCAGGCTTTCTTT. Translated: CASSPNLQGKQAFF.

This clonotype was detected ten times or more. CDR3 residues: CGTGGYVSSTDTQYF. The CDR3 nucleotides read TGTGGGACGGGAGGCTACGTTTCTAGCACAGATACGCAGTATTTT. V gene TRBV7-2 combines with J gene TRBJ2-3; 7 nucleotides align to TRBD2. Looked up from germline, CDR1 is SGHTA and CDR2 is FQGNSA. The CDR3 runs to 15 residues.

This clonotype appeared once. The chain recombines TRBV6-4 with TRBJ1-2; D may be TRBD1 (6 bases). Germline CDR1 reads MRHNA; CDR2 reads SNTAGT. Trimming left V 2 bases short and J 4 bases short, with 17 bases between. The CDR3 contains 16 residues. DNA for the CDR3: TGTGCCAGCAGTGACAGGGGTCAGCTAGGGGGCTATGGCTACACCTTC. Encoded protein: CASSDRGQLGGYGYTF.

A note on this clonotype: An end of the junction does not agree with germline; a read error may underlie this. The chain employs TRBV5-1 and TRBJ1-5; D may be TRBD1 (6 bases). Looked up from germline, CDR1 is SGHRS and CDR2 is YFSETQ. This CDR3 is 15 amino acids long. Here the CDR3 DNA reads TGCGCCAGCAGCTTGGGAAACAGGGTTGGTCAGCCCCAGAATTTT. Translating it yields CASSLGNRVGQPQNF.

This clonotype came up many times. The chain uses TRBV29-1 and TRBJ2-7; 10 bases align to TRBD1. V lost 2 bases and J lost 4; bases outside the gene matches: 5. The CDR3 covers 14 residues. Germline V CDR1 and CDR2: SQVTM, ANQGSEA. CDR3 nucleotides: TGCAGCGTTGAACCCGGACAGGGGGTGTACGAGCAGTACTTC. It codes for CSVEPGQGVYEQYF.

This clonotype was seen repeatedly, ten times or more. The J gene is TRBJ2-3, the V gene TRBV12-3 or TRBV12-4; D remains ambiguous. Trimming removed 5 bases from V and 7 bases from J, with 10 bases in between. This CDR3 contains 12 residues. In DNA form, the CDR3 reads TGTGCCAGCAGTGCTCGACTGTATACGCAGTATTTT. It specifies CASSARLYTQYF.

This clonotype was counted ten times or more. The chain combines TRBV20-1 with TRBJ1-4, with a possible D match to TRBD1 (6 bases). The V end lost 6 bases, the J end lost 8 bases, and 16 bases lay between the germline ends. Germline CDR1 reads DFQATT; CDR2 reads SNEGSKA (reference sequence). The CDR3 has 13 residues. The CDR3 loop is CSARTAGKEKLFF. DNA for the CDR3: TGCAGTGCCAGGACAGCGGGAAAGGAAAAACTGTTTTTT.

This clonotype was seen ten or more times. The chain is built from TRBV18 and TRBJ2-2, with a weak D call TRBD1 (6 bases). Germline CDR1 and CDR2: KGHSH and LQKENI. The V and J ends lost 6 bases and 0 bases respectively, with 11 bases between them. The CDR3 is made up of 15 amino acids. CDR3 sequence (DNA): TGTGCCAGCTCCCGGACAGAAGCGAACACCGGGGAGCTGTTTTTT. Its protein product is CASSRTEANTGELFF.

This clonotype was recorded many times. Written as DNA, the CDR3 is TGTGCCAGCAGCTTAGCTATAGCGTCAGATACGCAGTATTTT. Encoded protein: CASSLAIASDTQYF. The chain uses TRBV7-2 and TRBJ2-3, with TRBD2 as a possible D gene (5 bases). V lost 0 bases and J lost 4, with 8 bases in between. The CDR3 runs 14 residues. The germline CDR1 and CDR2 sequences are SGHTA and FQGNSA.

This clonotype showed up many times. The CDR3: CASSLGLSSGNYEQYF. As DNA, the CDR3 is TGCGCCAGCAGCTTGGGTTTGAGTAGTGGTAATTACGAGCAGTACTTC. J is TRBJ2-7 and V is TRBV5-1, with D unclear. Germline values: CDR1 SGHRS, CDR2 YFSETQ. With 0 bases removed from V and 4 bases from J, the gap between germline ends came to 17 bases. The CDR3 is 16 amino acids. Using reference TRBV5-1 and TRBJ2-7 for the parts outside the CDR3, the full variable domain is KAGVTQTPRYLIKTRGQQVTLSCSPISGHRSVSWYQQTPGQGLQFLFEYFSETQRNKGNFPGRFSGRQFSNSRSEMNVSTLELGDSALYLCASSLGLSSGNYEQYFGPGTRLTVT.

This clonotype was seen ten or more times. V usage is TRBV5-1 and J usage is TRBJ1-4; no firm D call. Germline V gene lookup returns CDR1 SGHRS and CDR2 YFSETQ. V was shortened by 2 bases and J by 3 bases, with 8 bases between the two germline ends. The CDR3 runs 14 residues. CDR3 nucleotide sequence: TGCGCCAGCAGCTTCGGGAGGTCTAATGAAAAACTGTTTTTT. Its translation is CASSFGRSNEKLFF.

This clonotype appeared many times. The chain links TRBV7-9 to TRBJ1-2; D not certain. The CDR3 consists of 15 residues. V was pared by 2 bases and J by 0 bases, with 10 bases between. Per the germline V gene, CDR1 is SEHNR and CDR2 is FQNEAQ (reference sequence). The CDR3 loop reads CASSLNTFTNYGYTF. Written as DNA, the CDR3 is TGTGCCAGCAGCTTAAATACCTTTACTAACTATGGCTACACCTTC.

This clonotype occurred many times. V is TRBV6-5 and J is TRBJ2-7; possible D gene TRBD1, 8 bases. The CDR3 has 15 amino acids. Germline CDR1 reads MNHEY; CDR2 reads SVGAGI. Trimming stripped 7 bases from V and 0 bases from J, with 16 bases between. The CDR3 sequence is CASTWGGTGSYEQYF. The CDR3 DNA sequence: TGTGCCAGCACCTGGGGAGGGACAGGCTCCTACGAGCAGTACTTC.

This clonotype was observed a few times. This may arise from a read error, as a much more abundant clone is one base away. The V call is TRBV20-1, the J call TRBJ2-1; D remains ambiguous. Looked up from germline, CDR1 is DFQATT and CDR2 is SNEGSKA (reference sequence). Deletions cut 0 bases from V and 2 bases from J, with 5 bases between. This CDR3 comprises 13 residues. CDR3 in amino acids: CSARDRTYNEQFF. The CDR3 DNA is TGCAGTGCTAGAGACCGAACCTACAATGAGCAGTTCTTC.

In its sample, this clonotype was seen many times. At one of its ends the junction is not consistent with the germline gene, which may arise from a read error. The chain employs TRBV5-5 and TRBJ1-5, with 8 bases matching TRBD1. CDR1 is SGHKS, CDR2 YYEKEE, per germline (reference sequence). The CDR3 has 15 amino acids. CDR3 loop: CASSLGQGAYQPQNF. The CDR3 DNA sequence: TGTGCCAGCAGCTTAGGGCAGGGGGCGTATCAGCCCCAGAATTTT.

This clonotype was observed at least ten times. The rearrangement joins TRBV5-1 to TRBJ2-5; TRBD1 or TRBD2 may be the D gene (7 bases each). This CDR3 comprises 14 residues. Trimming left V 4 bases short and J 2 bases short, with 12 bases between. Germline-derived CDR1 and CDR2 are SGHRS and YFSETQ. CDR3 bases: TGCGCCAGCAGCCAGGGGGGGTCACAAGAGACCCAGTACTTC. As protein: CASSQGGSQETQYF.

In its sample, this clonotype was seen many times. The J gene is TRBJ2-3, the V gene TRBV7-2, with TRBD2 matching 11 bases. V gave up 5 bases and J gave up 6 bases; unmatched junction bases: 13. The germline CDR1 and CDR2 sequences are SGHTA and FQGNSA. The length of the CDR3 is 17 residues. The CDR3 sequence: CASSTGLAGWGGDTQYF. The CDR3 DNA is TGTGCCAGCAGCACCGGACTAGCGGGTTGGGGTGGCGATACGCAGTATTTT.

This clonotype has ten or more counts. The chain couples TRBV10-3 to TRBJ2-7; 7 bases map to TRBD1. Trimming removed 8 bases from V and 10 bases from J; junction bases left unmatched: 8. This CDR3 is built from 11 residues. From germline, CDR1 is ENHRY and CDR2 SYGVKD. The CDR3 nucleotides read TGTGCCATCGAGACGACAGGGATACAGTACTTC. It codes for CAIETTGIQYF.